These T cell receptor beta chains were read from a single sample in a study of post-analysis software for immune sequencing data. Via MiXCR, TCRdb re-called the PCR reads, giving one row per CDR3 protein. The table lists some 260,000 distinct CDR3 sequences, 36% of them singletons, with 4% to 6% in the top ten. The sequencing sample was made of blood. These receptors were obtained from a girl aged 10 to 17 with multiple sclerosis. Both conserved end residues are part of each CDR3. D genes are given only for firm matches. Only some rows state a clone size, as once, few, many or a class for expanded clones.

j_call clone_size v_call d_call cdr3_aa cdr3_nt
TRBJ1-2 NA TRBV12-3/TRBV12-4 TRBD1 CASSRQGVAGLAWGYTF TGTGCCAGCAGTAGACAGGGGGTGGCTGGACTGGCGTGGGGCTACACCTTC
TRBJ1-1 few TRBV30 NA CAWMLLTDTEAFF TGTGCCTGGATGTTGCTGACCGACACTGAAGCTTTCTTT
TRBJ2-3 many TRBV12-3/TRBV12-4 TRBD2 CASSSPGLAGVDTQYF TGTGCCAGCAGTTCCCCGGGACTAGCGGGGGTTGATACGCAGTATTTT
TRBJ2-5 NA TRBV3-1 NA CASSQDGGIQETQYF TGTGCCAGCAGCCAAGACGGCGGGATACAAGAGACCCAGTACTTC
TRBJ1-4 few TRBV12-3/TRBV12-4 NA CASSPRTAREKLFF TGTGCCAGCAGCCCTAGGACCGCCCGGGAAAAACTGTTTTTT
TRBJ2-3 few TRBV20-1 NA CSGSRGSTDTQYF TGCAGTGGTAGCCGGGGCAGCACAGATACGCAGTATTTT
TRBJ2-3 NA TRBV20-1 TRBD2 CSAADSTSGATDTQYF TGCAGTGCTGCTGACTCGACTAGCGGAGCCACAGATACGCAGTATTTT
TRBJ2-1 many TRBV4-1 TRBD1 CASSQRTGLSSYNEQFF TGCGCCAGCAGCCAACGGACAGGGTTAAGCTCCTACAATGAGCAGTTCTTC
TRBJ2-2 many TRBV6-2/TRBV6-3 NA CASSARGWGNTGELFF TGTGCCAGCAGTGCCCGTGGTTGGGGGAACACCGGGGAGCTGTTTTTT
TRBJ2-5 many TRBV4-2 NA CASSQDIMPGRRETQYF TGTGCCAGCAGCCAAGATATCATGCCCGGAAGACGTGAGACCCAGTACTTC
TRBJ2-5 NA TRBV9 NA CASSVVSNEQYF TGTGCCAGCAGCGTAGTGTCCAATGAGCAGTACTTC
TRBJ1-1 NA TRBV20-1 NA CSARGGQNTEAFF TGCAGTGCTAGAGGCGGACAGAACACTGAAGCTTTCTTT
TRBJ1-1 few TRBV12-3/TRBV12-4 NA CASSQGPMNTEAFF TGTGCCAGCAGTCAGGGACCCATGAACACTGAAGCTTTCTTT
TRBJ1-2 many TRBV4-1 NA CASSQDLRTQGYTF TGCGCCAGCAGCCAAGATCTAAGGACACAGGGCTACACCTTC
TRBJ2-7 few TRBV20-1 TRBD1 CGARQTGREAQYF TGCGGTGCTAGACAGACAGGGAGAGAGGCCCAGTACTTC
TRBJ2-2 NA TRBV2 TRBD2 CASNSGRDTGELFF TGTGCCAGCAACAGCGGGAGGGACACCGGGGAGCTGTTTTTT
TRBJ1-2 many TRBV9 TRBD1 CASSVEGTGAAYGYTF TGTGCCAGCAGCGTAGAAGGTACAGGGGCGGCCTATGGCTACACCTTC
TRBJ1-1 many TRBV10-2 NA CASTQRALNTEAFF TGCGCCAGCACCCAGCGGGCTTTGAACACTGAAGCTTTCTTT
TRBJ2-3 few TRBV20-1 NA CSARGTSNVDTQYF TGCAGTGCTCGGGGGACAAGTAACGTAGATACGCAGTATTTT
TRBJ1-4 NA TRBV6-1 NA CASSELGGTNEKRFF TGTGCCAGCAGTGAACTGGGGGGGACTAATGAAAAACGGTTTTTT
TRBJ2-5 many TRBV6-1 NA CASSKGDMGETQYF TGTGCCAGCAGTAAAGGGGACATGGGCGAGACCCAGTACTTC
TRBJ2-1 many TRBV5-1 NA CASSLDGGPYNEQFF TGCGCCAGCAGCTTGGACGGGGGGCCTTACAATGAGCAGTTCTTC
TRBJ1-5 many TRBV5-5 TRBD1 CASSPWTGDNQPQHF TGTGCCAGCAGCCCCTGGACAGGCGACAATCAGCCCCAGCATTTT
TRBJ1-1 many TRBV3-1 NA CASSQISNTEAFF TGTGCCAGCAGCCAGATATCAAACACTGAAGCTTTCTTT
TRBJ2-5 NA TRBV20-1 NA CSAPEKGWHEQYF TGCAGCGCACCGGAGAAGGGGTGGCATGAGCAGTACTTC
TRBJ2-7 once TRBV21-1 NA CASMHRDFLYEQYF TGTGCCAGTATGCATAGGGACTTCCTCTACGAGCAGTACTTC
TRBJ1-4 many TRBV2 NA CAAHGTGRDEKLFF TGTGCCGCCCACGGCACAGGGCGGGATGAAAAACTGTTTTTT
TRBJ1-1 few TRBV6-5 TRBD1 CASSHFTGTGDTEAFF TGTGCCAGCAGTCATTTCACCGGGACAGGGGACACTGAAGCTTTCTTT
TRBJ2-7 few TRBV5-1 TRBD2 CASSGGTSGSSYNEQYF TGCGCCAGCAGCGGGGGGACTAGCGGGAGCTCCTACAATGAGCAGTACTTC
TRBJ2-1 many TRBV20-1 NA CSASSDSLAKFF TGCAGTGCTAGTAGTGACAGCTTAGCGAAGTTCTTC
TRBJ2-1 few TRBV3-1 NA CASSQDRQVDEQFF TGTGCCAGCAGCCAAGATCGACAGGTGGATGAGCAGTTCTTC
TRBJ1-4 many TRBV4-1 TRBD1 CASSQRGQGNEKLFF TGCGCCAGCAGCCAAAGGGGACAGGGGAATGAAAAACTGTTTTTT
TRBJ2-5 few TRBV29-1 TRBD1 CSVETGTGGETQYF TGCAGCGTTGAGACCGGGACAGGCGGAGAGACCCAGTACTTC
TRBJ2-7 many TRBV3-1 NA CASSQAFGGLYEQYF TGTGCCAGCAGCCAAGCTTTCGGGGGCTTGTACGAGCAGTACTTC
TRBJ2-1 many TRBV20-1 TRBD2 CSATKTSGGYNEQFF TGCAGTGCAACAAAGACTAGCGGGGGGTACAATGAGCAGTTCTTC
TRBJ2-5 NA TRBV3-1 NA CASSSDPWETQYF TGTGCCAGCAGCTCGGACCCCTGGGAGACCCAGTACTTC
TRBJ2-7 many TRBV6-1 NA CASNQQASYEQYF TGTGCCAGCAATCAACAGGCGAGCTACGAGCAGTACTTC
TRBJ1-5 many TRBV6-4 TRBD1 CASSREIPGQGPDGGNQPQHF TGTGCCAGCAGTCGGGAAATTCCGGGACAGGGGCCCGATGGGGGCAATCAGCCCCAGCATTTT
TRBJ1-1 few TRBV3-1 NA CASSQELGRGMNTEAFF TGTGCCAGCAGCCAAGAATTGGGCAGGGGCATGAACACTGAAGCTTTCTTT
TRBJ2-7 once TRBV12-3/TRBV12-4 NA CASGRAYEQYF TGTGCTTCAGGGCGGGCCTACGAGCAGTACTTC
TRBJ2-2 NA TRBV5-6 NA CASSRGPLKVDTGELFF TGTGCCAGCAGCCGGGGGCCGCTCAAGGTTGACACCGGGGAGCTGTTTTTT
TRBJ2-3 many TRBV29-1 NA CSVGGNTDTQYF TGCAGCGTTGGCGGGAACACAGATACGCAGTATTTT
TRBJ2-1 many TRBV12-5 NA CASGLAGSSYNEQFF TGTGCTAGTGGTTTGGCCGGGAGTTCCTACAATGAGCAGTTCTTC
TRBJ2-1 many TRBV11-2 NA CASSVQPGNEQFF TGTGCCAGCAGCGTACAACCAGGGAATGAGCAGTTCTTC
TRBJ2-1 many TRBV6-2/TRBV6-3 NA CASSYSMGEQFF TGTGCCAGCAGTTACTCGATGGGGGAGCAGTTCTTC
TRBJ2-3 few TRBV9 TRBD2 CASSVLGLSGGRTDTQYF TGTGCCAGCAGCGTCCTGGGACTATCGGGGGGGCGCACAGATACGCAGTATTTT
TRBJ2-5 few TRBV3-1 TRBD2 CASSQVAGGPETQYF TGTGCCAGCAGCCAGGTAGCGGGGGGGCCTGAGACCCAGTACTTC
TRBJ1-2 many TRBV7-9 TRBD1 CASSYPGGDEGYTF TGTGCCAGCAGCTACCCAGGGGGGGATGAAGGCTACACCTTC
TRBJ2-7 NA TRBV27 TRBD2 CASSLLLTSGISYEQYF TGTGCCAGCAGTTTGCTCCTGACTAGCGGGATTTCCTACGAGCAGTACTTC
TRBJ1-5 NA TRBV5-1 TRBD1 CAGSLRDREGNQPQHF TGCGCCGGCAGCTTGAGAGACAGGGAAGGCAATCAGCCCCAGCATTTT
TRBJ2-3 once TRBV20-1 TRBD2 CSATGWAGDAQGTDTQYF TGCAGTGCCACCGGGTGGGCGGGAGACGCCCAAGGCACAGATACGCAGTATTTT
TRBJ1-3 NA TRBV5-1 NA CASRAGHSGNTIYF TGCGCCAGCAGGGCGGGACACTCTGGAAACACCATATATTTT